This entry lists 10 T cell receptor beta chains sequenced from one sample in a study of control samples from healthy donors and cancer patients. Generated by immunoSEQ multiplex PCR, the TCRdb table keeps only in-frame clones and is missing some. Among 40,000 to 60,000 clones listed, around 86% were seen once. What was sequenced was PBMCs. These receptor sequences come from a woman aged 45-65 years with lung cancer.

This chain links TRBV19 with TRBJ1-2; 9 nucleotides line up with TRBD1. Germline loops: CDR1 LNHDA, CDR2 SQIVND (reference sequence). The CDR3 is 14 residues long. V gave up 3 bases and J gave up 4 bases; unmatched junction bases: 3. Here the CDR3 reads CASSIDRGSYGYTF. The CDR3 DNA reads TGTGCCAGTAGTATCGACAGGGGGTCCTATGGCTACACCTTC.

The V call is TRBV5-1, the J call TRBJ2-2, with D hard to call. Deletions cut 5 bases from V and 7 bases from J, with 6 bases between. Germline CDR1 and CDR2: SGHRS and YFSETQ. The CDR3 covers 11 residues. The CDR3 is CASRDGGELFF. In DNA, the CDR3 is TGCGCCAGCAGGGACGGCGGGGAGCTGTTTTTT.

V and J are TRBV5-4 and TRBJ1-3, with 7 bases fitting TRBD1. V dropped 5 bases and J dropped 4; count of bases not matched to a gene: 6. This CDR3 contains 14 residues. Germline CDR1 and CDR2: SGHNT and YYREEE (reference sequence). CDR3 region: CASSFDREGNTIYF. The CDR3 DNA sequence: TGTGCCAGCAGTTTCGACAGGGAAGGAAACACCATATATTTT.

This chain connects TRBV4-3 to TRBJ1-6, with D possibly matching TRBD1 (5 bases). The CDR3 is 13 amino acids. Germline V gene data show CDR1 as LGHNA and CDR2 as YSLEER. V was shortened by 1 base and J by 10 bases, with 8 bases between the two germline ends. CDR3 in DNA: TGCGCCAGCAGCCAAGCCCCAGGGTCACCCCTCCACTTT. Protein sequence: CASSQAPGSPLHF.

This sequence joins TRBV6-5 and TRBJ1-5; D is uncertain. CDR1 and CDR2 (germline): MNHEY, SVGAGI. The CDR3 has 16 residues. Trimming shortened V by 4 bases and J by 2 bases, and 15 bases separated the two germline ends. CDR3 DNA sequence: TGTGCCAGCAGTTCGACCGACGGTGATGGCAATCAGCCCCAGCATTTT. Its protein product is CASSSTDGDGNQPQHF.

In this sample, this clone turned up a few times. J is TRBJ1-1 and V is TRBV6-2 or TRBV6-3; no reliable D call. The germline V gene has CDR1 MNHEY and CDR2 SVGEGT. The CDR3 is 12 amino acids. The germline V and J ends were trimmed by 4 bases and 6 bases, with 9 bases remaining between them. CDR3 sequence: CASSSQWAEAFF. DNA for the CDR3: TGTGCCAGCAGTTCACAATGGGCTGAAGCTTTCTTT.

This rearrangement joins TRBV29-1 to TRBJ2-1, with 8 bases fitting TRBD2. CDR3 length: 16 amino acids. Germline CDR1 and CDR2: SQVTM and ANQGSEA. V shed 3 bases, J shed 7 bases, and the junction held 14 bases outside the gene matches. The CDR3 sequence is CSVDPDTGGAYNEQFF. The CDR3 nucleotides read TGCAGCGTTGACCCCGATACGGGGGGGGCATATAATGAGCAGTTCTTC.

This sequence joins TRBV6-5 and TRBJ2-1; 10 bases align to TRBD1. Losses at the gene ends were 7 bases for V and 7 bases for J; bases not matched to a gene: 4. The CDR3 sequence is 13 residues long. Germline V gene lookup returns CDR1 MNHEY and CDR2 SVGAGI. CDR3 DNA: TGTGCCAGCACCCCGGACAGGGGGAATGAGCAGTTCTTC. As protein: CASTPDRGNEQFF.

The genes are TRBV9 and TRBJ1-3; tentative D call: TRBD1 (5 bases). Trimming took off 2 bases at V and 3 bases at J, with 9 bases between the two ends. Germline V CDR1 and CDR2: SGDLS, YYNGEE. There are 14 residues in the CDR3. The CDR3 reads CASSVEQGGNTIYF. CDR3 in DNA: TGTGCCAGCAGCGTGGAGCAGGGTGGAAACACCATATATTTT.

This clone was recorded once. The chain recombines TRBV9 with TRBJ2-2, with a tentative D call TRBD1 (6 bases). The V end lost 4 bases, the J end lost 8 bases, and 12 bases lay between the germline ends. Germline V gives CDR1 SGDLS, CDR2 YYNGEE. CDR3 length equals 13 residues. CDR3 sequence (DNA): TGTGCCAGCAGCCCTCACAGGGAAGGGGAGCTGTTTTTT. It yields the protein CASSPHREGELFF.